This T cell receptor beta chain was documented in a study of blood T cells in healthy people across ages. In the study overall: Using template switching, researchers captured about one barcoded beta molecule for each two T cells. Study-level results: Unsorted PBMCs ruled out conclusive naive versus antigen-experienced comparison.

This clonotype was recorded many times. Its antigen is not identified. Primers used in a second PCR of roughly 6 to 11 cycles were a sample-barcoded 5' primer and a J-beta primer mix. MiXCR was run by TCRdb on the 5' RACE reads, yielding one entry per CDR3 protein. The repertoire includes roughly 1,700,000 distinct CDR3 sequences, about 30% of them detected once, and more than 6% sits in the top ten. The CDR3 is 13 amino acids. The V and J ends lost 1 base and 1 base respectively, with 5 bases between them. Per the germline V gene, CDR1 is SGHTA and CDR2 is FQGNSA. Every donor provided approximately 10 milliliters of peripheral blood.

The material sequenced was blood. The receptor comes from a woman in her 30s in good health. The rearrangement uses TRBV7-2 and TRBJ2-7; D unclear. CDR3 in amino acids: CASSLVFSYEQYF. Here the CDR3 DNA reads TGTGCCAGCAGCTTAGTGTTTTCCTACGAGCAGTACTTC.